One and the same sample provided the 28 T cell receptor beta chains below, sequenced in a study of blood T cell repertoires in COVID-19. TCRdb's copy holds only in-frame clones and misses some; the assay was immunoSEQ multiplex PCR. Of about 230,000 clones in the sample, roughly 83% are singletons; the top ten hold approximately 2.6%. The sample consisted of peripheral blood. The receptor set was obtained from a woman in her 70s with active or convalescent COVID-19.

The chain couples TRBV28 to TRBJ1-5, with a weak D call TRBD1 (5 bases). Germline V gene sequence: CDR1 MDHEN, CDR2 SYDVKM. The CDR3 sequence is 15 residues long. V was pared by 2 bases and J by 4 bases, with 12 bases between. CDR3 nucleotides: TGTGCCAGCAGTTTACAGTCAGGGTGGAATCAGCCCCAGCATTTT. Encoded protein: CASSLQSGWNQPQHF. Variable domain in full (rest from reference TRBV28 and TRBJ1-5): DVKVTQSSRYLVKRTGEKVFLECVQDMDHENMFWYRQDPGLGLRLIYFSYDVKMKEKGDIPEGYSVSREKKERFSLILESASTNQTSMYLCASSLQSGWNQPQHFGDGTRLSIL.

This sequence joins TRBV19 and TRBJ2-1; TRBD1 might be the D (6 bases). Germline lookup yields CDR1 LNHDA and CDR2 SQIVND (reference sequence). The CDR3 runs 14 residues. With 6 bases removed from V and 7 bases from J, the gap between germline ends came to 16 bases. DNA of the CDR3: TGTGCCAGTAGCGGCAGGGGAATGGGGAATGAGCAGTTCTTC. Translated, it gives CASSGRGMGNEQFF.

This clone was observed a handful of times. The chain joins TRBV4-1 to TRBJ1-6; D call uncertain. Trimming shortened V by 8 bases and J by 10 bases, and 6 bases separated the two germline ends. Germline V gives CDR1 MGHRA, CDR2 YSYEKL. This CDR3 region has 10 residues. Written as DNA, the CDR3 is TGCGCCAGCGGACTCTCACCCCTCCACTTT. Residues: CASGLSPLHF.

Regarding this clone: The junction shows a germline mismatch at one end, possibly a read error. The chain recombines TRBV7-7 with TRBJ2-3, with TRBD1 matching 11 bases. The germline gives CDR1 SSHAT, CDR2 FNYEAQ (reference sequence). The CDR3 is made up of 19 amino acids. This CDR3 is CASSLLFSGQGASTDTQYF. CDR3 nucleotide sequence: TGTGCTAGCAGCTTACTTTTTTCCGGACAGGGGGCCAGCACAGATACGCAGTATTTT. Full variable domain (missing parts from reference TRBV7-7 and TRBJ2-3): GAGVSQSPRYKVTKRGQDVTLRCDPISSHATLYWYQQALGQGPEFLTYFNYEAQPDKSGLPSDRFSAERPEGSISTLTIQRTEQRDSAMYRCASSLLFSGQGASTDTQYFGPGTRLTVL.

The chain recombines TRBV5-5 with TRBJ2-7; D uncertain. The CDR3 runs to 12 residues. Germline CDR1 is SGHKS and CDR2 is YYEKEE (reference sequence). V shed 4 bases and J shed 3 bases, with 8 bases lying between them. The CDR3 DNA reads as TGTGCCAGCAGCCCACAGTTCTACGAGCAGTACTTC. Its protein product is CASSPQFYEQYF.

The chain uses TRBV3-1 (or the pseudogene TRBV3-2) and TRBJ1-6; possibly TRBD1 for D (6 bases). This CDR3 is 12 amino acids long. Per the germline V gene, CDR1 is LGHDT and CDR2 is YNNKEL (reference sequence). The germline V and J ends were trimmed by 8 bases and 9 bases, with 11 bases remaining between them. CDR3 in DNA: TGTGCCAGCCGACAGGCAGTTTCACCCCTCCACTTT. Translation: CASRQAVSPLHF.

The CDR3 nucleotides read TGTGCCAGTAGTATCGCGGACTTCAGCTACGAGCAGTACTTC. As protein: CASSIADFSYEQYF. The chain employs TRBV19 and TRBJ2-7, with D tentatively TRBD2 (5 bases). V dropped 3 bases and J dropped 3 bases, with 12 bases sitting between them. Germline V gene lookup returns CDR1 LNHDA and CDR2 SQIVND (reference sequence). CDR3 size: 14 residues. The entire variable domain, with the rest obtained from reference TRBV19 and TRBJ2-7, is as follows: DGGITQSPKYLFRKEGQNVTLSCEQNLNHDAMYWYRQDPGQGLRLIYYSQIVNDFQKGDIAEGYSVSREKKESFPLTVTSAQKNPTAFYLCASSIADFSYEQYFGPGTRLTVT.

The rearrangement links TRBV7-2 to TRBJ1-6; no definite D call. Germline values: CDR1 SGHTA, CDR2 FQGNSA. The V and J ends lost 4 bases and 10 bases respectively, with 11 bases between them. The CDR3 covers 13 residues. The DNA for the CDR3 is TGTGCCAGCAGCTCCAATTTGGGCTCACCCCTCCACTTT. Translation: CASSSNLGSPLHF.

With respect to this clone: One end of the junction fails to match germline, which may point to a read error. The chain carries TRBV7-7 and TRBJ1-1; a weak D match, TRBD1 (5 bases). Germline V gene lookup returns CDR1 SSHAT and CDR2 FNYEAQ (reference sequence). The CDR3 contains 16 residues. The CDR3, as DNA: TGTGCTAGCAGCCCCCTCGTGGGGGGGACGAACACTGAAGCTTTCTTT. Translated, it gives CASSPLVGGTNTEAFF. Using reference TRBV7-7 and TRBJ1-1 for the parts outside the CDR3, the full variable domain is GAGVSQSPRYKVTKRGQDVTLRCDPISSHATLYWYQQALGQGPEFLTYFNYEAQPDKSGLPSDRFSAERPEGSISTLTIQRTEQRDSAMYRCASSPLVGGTNTEAFFGQGTRLTVV.

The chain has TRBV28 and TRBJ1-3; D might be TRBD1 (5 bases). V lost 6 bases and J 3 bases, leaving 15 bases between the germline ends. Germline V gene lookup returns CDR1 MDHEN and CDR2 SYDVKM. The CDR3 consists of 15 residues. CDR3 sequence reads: CASSSDSLSGNTIYF. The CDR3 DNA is TGTGCCAGCAGCTCCGACAGCCTCAGTGGAAACACCATATATTTT.

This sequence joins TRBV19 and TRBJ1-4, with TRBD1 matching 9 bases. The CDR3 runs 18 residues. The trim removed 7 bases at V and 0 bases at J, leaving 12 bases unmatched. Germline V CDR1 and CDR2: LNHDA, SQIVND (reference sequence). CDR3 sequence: CASTPADRGGATNEKLFF. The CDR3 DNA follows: TGTGCCAGTACCCCCGCCGACAGGGGGGGAGCAACTAATGAAAAACTGTTTTTT.

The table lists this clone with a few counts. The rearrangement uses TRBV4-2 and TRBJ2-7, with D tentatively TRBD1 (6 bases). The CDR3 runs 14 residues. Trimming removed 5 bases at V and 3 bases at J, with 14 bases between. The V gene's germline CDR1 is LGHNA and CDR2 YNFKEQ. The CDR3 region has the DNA TGTGCCAGCAGCAACGACAGGCTAAACTACGAGCAGTACTTC. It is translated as CASSNDRLNYEQYF.

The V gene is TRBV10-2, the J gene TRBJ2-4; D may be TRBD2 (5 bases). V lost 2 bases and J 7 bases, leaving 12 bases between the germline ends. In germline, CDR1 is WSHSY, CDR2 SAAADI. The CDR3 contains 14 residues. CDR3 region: CASSEPGMGNIQYF. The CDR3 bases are TGCGCCAGCAGTGAGCCGGGGATGGGGAACATTCAGTACTTC.

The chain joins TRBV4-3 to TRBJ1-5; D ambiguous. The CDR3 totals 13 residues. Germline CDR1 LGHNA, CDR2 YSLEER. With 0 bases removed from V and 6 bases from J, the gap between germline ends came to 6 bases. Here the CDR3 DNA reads TGCGCCAGCAGCCAAGATTACAGTCAGCCCCAGCATTTT. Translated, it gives CASSQDYSQPQHF.

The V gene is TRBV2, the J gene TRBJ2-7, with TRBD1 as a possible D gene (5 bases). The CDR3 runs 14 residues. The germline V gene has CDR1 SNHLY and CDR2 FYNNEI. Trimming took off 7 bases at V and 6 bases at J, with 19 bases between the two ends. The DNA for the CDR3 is TGTGCCAGCATGGAGTTGGCAGGGAAAAGCGAGCAGTACTTC. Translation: CASMELAGKSEQYF.

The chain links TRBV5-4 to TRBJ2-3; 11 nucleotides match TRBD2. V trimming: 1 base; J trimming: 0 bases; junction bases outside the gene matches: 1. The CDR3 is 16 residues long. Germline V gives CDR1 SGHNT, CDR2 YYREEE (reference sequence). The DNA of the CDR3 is TGTGCCAGCAGCTTGCGACTAGCGGGAAGCACAGATACGCAGTATTTT. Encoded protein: CASSLRLAGSTDTQYF.

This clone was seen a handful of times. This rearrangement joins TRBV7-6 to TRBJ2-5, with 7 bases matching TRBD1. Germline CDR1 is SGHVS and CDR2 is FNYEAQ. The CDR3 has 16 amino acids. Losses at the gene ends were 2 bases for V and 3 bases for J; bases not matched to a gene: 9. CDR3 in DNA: TGTGCCAGCAGCTTAAGAAGGGGGCAGTTGGAAGAGACCCAGTACTTC. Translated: CASSLRRGQLEETQYF.

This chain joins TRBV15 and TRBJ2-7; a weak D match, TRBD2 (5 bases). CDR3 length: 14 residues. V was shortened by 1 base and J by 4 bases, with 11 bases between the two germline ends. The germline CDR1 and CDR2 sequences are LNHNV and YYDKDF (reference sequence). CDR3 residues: CATSRGSREYEQYF. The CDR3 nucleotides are TGTGCCACCAGCAGAGGGTCTCGGGAATACGAGCAGTACTTC.

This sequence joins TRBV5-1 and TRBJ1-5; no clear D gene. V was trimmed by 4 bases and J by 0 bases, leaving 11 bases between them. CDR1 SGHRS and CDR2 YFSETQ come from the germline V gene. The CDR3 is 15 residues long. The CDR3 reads CASSPLGFSNQPQHF. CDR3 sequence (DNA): TGCGCCAGCAGCCCACTCGGGTTTAGCAATCAGCCCCAGCATTTT.

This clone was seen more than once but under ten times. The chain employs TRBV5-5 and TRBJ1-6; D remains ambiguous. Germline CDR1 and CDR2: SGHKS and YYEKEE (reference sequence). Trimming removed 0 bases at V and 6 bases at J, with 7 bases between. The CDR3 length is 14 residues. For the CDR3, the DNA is TGTGCCAGCAGCTTGGAGAGTATTAATTCACCCCTCCACTTT. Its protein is CASSLESINSPLHF.

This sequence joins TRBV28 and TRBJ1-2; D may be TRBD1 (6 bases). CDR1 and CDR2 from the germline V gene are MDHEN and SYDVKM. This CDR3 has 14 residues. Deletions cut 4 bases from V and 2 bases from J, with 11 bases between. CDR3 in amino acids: CASSSGGGNYGYTF. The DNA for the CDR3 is TGTGCCAGCAGTTCGGGAGGGGGGAACTATGGCTACACCTTC.

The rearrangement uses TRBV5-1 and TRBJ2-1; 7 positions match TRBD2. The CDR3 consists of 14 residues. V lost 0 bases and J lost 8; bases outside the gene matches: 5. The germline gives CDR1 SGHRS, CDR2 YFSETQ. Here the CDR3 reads CASSLAGAGDEQFF. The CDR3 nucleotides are TGCGCCAGCAGCTTGGCCGGGGCGGGGGATGAGCAGTTCTTC.

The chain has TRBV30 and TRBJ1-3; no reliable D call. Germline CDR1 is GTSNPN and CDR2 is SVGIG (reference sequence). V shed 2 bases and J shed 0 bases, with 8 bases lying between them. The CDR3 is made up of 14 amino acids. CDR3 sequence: CAWSIAVSGNTIYF. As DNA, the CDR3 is TGTGCCTGGAGTATAGCTGTCTCTGGAAACACCATATATTTT.

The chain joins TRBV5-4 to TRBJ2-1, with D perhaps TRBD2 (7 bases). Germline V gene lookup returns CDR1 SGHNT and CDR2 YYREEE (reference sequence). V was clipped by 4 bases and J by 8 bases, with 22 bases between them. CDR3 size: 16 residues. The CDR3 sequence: CASSKPGGDTPDEQFF. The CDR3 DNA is TGTGCCAGCAGCAAACCGGGGGGCGATACCCCGGATGAGCAGTTCTTC.

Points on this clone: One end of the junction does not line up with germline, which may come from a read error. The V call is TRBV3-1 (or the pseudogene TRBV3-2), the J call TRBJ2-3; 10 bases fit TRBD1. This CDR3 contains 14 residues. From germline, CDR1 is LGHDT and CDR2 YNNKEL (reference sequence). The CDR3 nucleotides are TGTGCCAGCAGCAAAGACAGGGGGCTGAATACGCAGTATTTT. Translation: CASSKDRGLNTQYF.

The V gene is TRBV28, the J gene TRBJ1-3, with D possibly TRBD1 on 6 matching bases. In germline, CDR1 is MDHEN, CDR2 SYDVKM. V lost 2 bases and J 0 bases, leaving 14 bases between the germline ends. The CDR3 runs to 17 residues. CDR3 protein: CASSLTQGHSSGNTIYF. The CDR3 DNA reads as TGTGCCAGCAGTTTAACGCAGGGACATTCCTCTGGAAACACCATATATTTT.

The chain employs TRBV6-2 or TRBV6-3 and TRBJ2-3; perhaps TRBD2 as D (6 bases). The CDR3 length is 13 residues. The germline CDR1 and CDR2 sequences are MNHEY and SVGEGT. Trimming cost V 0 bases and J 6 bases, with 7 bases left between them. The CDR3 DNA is TGTGCCAGCAGTTACTCTCGGGGGGATACGCAGTATTTT. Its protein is CASSYSRGDTQYF.

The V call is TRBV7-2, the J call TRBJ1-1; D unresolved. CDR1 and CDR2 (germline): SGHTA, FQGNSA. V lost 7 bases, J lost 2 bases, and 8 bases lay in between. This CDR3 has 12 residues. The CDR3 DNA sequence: TGTGCCAGCACCTACAGCAACACTGAAGCTTTCTTT. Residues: CASTYSNTEAFF.